Many counts were recorded for the clone carrying this T cell receptor beta chain. The antigen remains unidentified. These data come from a study of T cells in Graves' hyperthyroidism and ophthalmopathy. Study-level background: Peripheral blood specimens were obtained at initial diagnosis, prior to any treatment. Overall study findings and caveats: Most thyroid clonotypes that were expanded above 0.001 also turned up in blood. Ophthalmopathy and stable hyperthyroidism were separated by a 13 V-J model.

There were TCR beta CDR3 regions amplified from RNA transcripts. An initial round of RT-PCR targeting the TCR CDR3 relied on the HTBI primer set. One entry per CDR3 protein, called by TCRdb with MiXCR from the multiplex PCR reads. The table has about 350,000 distinct CDR3 sequences, 15% to 20% seen once. V was clipped by 5 bases and J by 1 base; unmatched bases: 3. The CDR3 consists of 15 residues. CDR1 and CDR2 from the germline V gene are MNHEY and SVGEGT. Sample: blood. The clonotype was recovered from a woman aged 40 to 50 with Graves' ophthalmopathy. This rearrangement joins TRBV6-2 or TRBV6-3 to TRBJ2-2, with TRBD1 identical over 8 bases. For the CDR3, the DNA is TGTGCCAGCAGTACTGACAGGGGGAACACCGGGGAGCTGTTTTTT. This translates into CASSTDRGNTGELFF.